The rows below give T cell receptor beta chains drawn from one sample of a study of T cell responses to AZD1222 COVID-19 vaccine. Some clones are missing from TCRdb's copy, which holds only in-frame ones; the method was immunoSEQ multiplex PCR. The sample carries more than 110,000 clones, 80% to 95% recorded once. Sequences were derived from peripheral blood, sampled on day 0 of AZD1222 vaccination. All receptors come from an adult in good health. Both conserved end residues are part of each CDR3. D genes are given only for firm matches. Clone sizes are given selectively: once, few, many, or a class where the clone is expanded.

J | size | V | D | DNA | CDR3
TRBJ2-3 | . | TRBV10-3 | . | TGTGCCATCAGGCCGCTAGCTAGCACAGATACGCAGTATTTT | CAIRPLASTDTQYF
TRBJ1-6 | . | TRBV18 | TRBD1 | TGTGCCAGCTCTCCGCAGGGGGCGCCTAATTCACCCCTCCACTTT | CASSPQGAPNSPLHF
TRBJ2-2 | . | TRBV4-1 | TRBD2 | TGCGCCAGCAGCCAAGATTACGGGGGGAGTGCGAACACCGGGGAGCTGTTTTTT | CASSQDYGGSANTGELFF
TRBJ2-5 | . | TRBV7-2 | TRBD1 | TGTGCCAGCAGCAAACAGGGGGTTGGGGAGACCCAGTACTTC | CASSKQGVGETQYF
TRBJ1-5 | . | TRBV19 | TRBD1 | TGTGCCAGTAGTACTCACAGGGGTAGCAATCAGCCCCAGCATTTT | CASSTHRGSNQPQHF
TRBJ1-6 | . | TRBV28 | . | TGTGCCAGCAGTTTAATCCTTTCACCCCTCCACTTT | CASSLILSPLHF
TRBJ2-7 | once | TRBV15 | TRBD1 | TGTGCCACCAGCAGAGACCAGACAGGGGTCTACGAGCAGTACTTC | CATSRDQTGVYEQYF
TRBJ1-1 | . | TRBV28 | . | TGTGCCAGCAGTTTACTTGATGTAGACACTGAAGCTTTCTTT | CASSLLDVDTEAFF
TRBJ2-1 | once | TRBV7-2 | TRBD2 | TGTGCCAGCAGCTTAGATGTTAGGGCAGCGGGAGGGCCTGGTGAGCAGTTCTTC | CASSLDVRAAGGPGEQFF
TRBJ2-2 | . | TRBV27 | TRBD2 | TGTGCCAGTCTGAAAGGGAGCGGGAGCGCCGCCTCCGGGGAGCTGTTTTTT | CASLKGSGSAASGELFF
TRBJ2-2 | . | TRBV7-2 | . | TGTGCCAGCACCTCTTCCGGGGAGCTGTTTTTT | CASTSSGELFF
TRBJ2-5 | . | TRBV24-1 | . | TGTGCCACCAGTGACTATGACACAAAAGAGACCCAGTACTTC | CATSDYDTKETQYF
TRBJ2-2 | . | TRBV6-4 | TRBD2 | TGTGCCAGCAGTGTGGCGGGAGCCACCGGGGAGCTGTTTTTT | CASSVAGATGELFF
TRBJ2-3 | . | TRBV5-1 | . | TGCGCCAGCAGGTTCCAGGGCACAGATACGCAGTATTTT | CASRFQGTDTQYF
TRBJ2-3 | . | TRBV28 | TRBD2 | TGTGCCAGCAGTTTATCAACTAGCGGGATCACAGATACGCAGTATTTT | CASSLSTSGITDTQYF
TRBJ2-1 | . | TRBV27 | . | TGTGCCAGCAGTTTGGGACTGCCCAGCAACAATGAGCAGTTCTTC | CASSLGLPSNNEQFF
TRBJ2-2 | few | TRBV12-3/TRBV12-4 | . | TGTGCCAGCTCTTGGGACACCGGGGAGCTGTTTTTT | CASSWDTGELFF
TRBJ2-7 | . | TRBV5-1 | TRBD2 | TGCGCCAGCAGCGGCGGACTAGCGGGAACGGACGAGCAGTACTTC | CASSGGLAGTDEQYF
TRBJ2-7 | . | TRBV5-1 | . | TGCGCCAGCAGCTTGAGTGGGGACGAGCAGTACTTC | CASSLSGDEQYF
TRBJ1-2 | . | TRBV3-1/TRBV3-2 | TRBD1 | TGTGCCAGCAGCCTTCTCCCGGACAGGGGCTATGGCTACACCTTC | CASSLLPDRGYGYTF
TRBJ1-5 | . | TRBV6-5 | TRBD1 | TGTGCCAGCGGGGGGGGACAGGGCGGCAATCAGCCCCAGCATTTT | CASGGGQGGNQPQHF
TRBJ2-2 | . | TRBV29-1 | . | TGCAGCGTTGAACTCAGGGCGCACACCGGGGAGCTGTTTTTT | CSVELRAHTGELFF
TRBJ2-1 | . | TRBV19 | . | TGTGCCAGTAGCGATAGGGGGAATGAGCAGTTCTTC | CASSDRGNEQFF
TRBJ2-3 | once | TRBV3-1/TRBV3-2 | . | TGTGCCAGCAGTCCCCCGGGGGCGGGCGGGGGATCAGATACGCAGTATTTT | CASSPPGAGGGSDTQYF
TRBJ2-7 | . | TRBV19 | . | TGTGCCAGTAGTATAGACGGAGCCTACGAGCAGTACTTC | CASSIDGAYEQYF
TRBJ2-7 | . | TRBV6-5 | . | TGTGCCAGCAGTTACTCTGTCAGGGGCTACGAGCAGTACTTC | CASSYSVRGYEQYF
TRBJ1-2 | once | TRBV27 | . | TGTGCCAGCAGTTTGATCCCAGGGTTGAAGGGCTACACCTTC | CASSLIPGLKGYTF
TRBJ1-2 | . | TRBV4-3 | TRBD1 | TGCGCCAGCAGCCCCGGCGAGGGGGCACTTGGCTACACCTTC | CASSPGEGALGYTF
TRBJ1-3 | . | TRBV5-6 | . | TGTGCCAGCAGCTTGGAGGCAGATGGAAACACCATATATTTT | CASSLEADGNTIYF
TRBJ2-5 | . | TRBV5-5 | . | TGTGCCACCAAGGTCCCGGGGGAAGAGACCCAGTACTTC | CATKVPGEETQYF
TRBJ2-7 | . | TRBV7-2 | TRBD1 | TGTGCCAGCAGCTCCCCACCGGGACAGCTGACCTACGAGCAGTACTTC | CASSSPPGQLTYEQYF
TRBJ2-7 | . | TRBV12-5 | . | TGTGCTACCAGGGAGCAGGGTGTCGAATTGGAGCAGTACTTC | CATREQGVELEQYF
TRBJ2-1 | . | TRBV27 | TRBD2 | TGTGCCAGCAGTTTGGCTAGCGGGTACAATGAGCAGTTCTTC | CASSLASGYNEQFF
TRBJ2-1 | . | TRBV6-4 | TRBD2 | TGTGCCAGCAGAAGACTAGCGGGAGCAAATGAGCAGTTCTTC | CASRRLAGANEQFF
TRBJ1-2 | . | TRBV7-8 | . | TGTGCCAGCAGCTTAGAGGAGGGGGGTGGCTACACCTTC | CASSLEEGGGYTF
TRBJ1-2 | . | TRBV10-3 | TRBD1 | TGTGCCATCAGTGAGTCGAGATCGGCAGGGGGCAGCTATGGCTACACCTTC | CAISESRSAGGSYGYTF
TRBJ2-7 | . | TRBV18 | . | TGTGCCAGCTCACCAGGACCAGGCCTAAGGGAGCAGTACTTC | CASSPGPGLREQYF
TRBJ2-7 | once | TRBV15 | . | TGTGCCACCAGCAGAGACAGCTACGAGCAGTACTTC | CATSRDSYEQYF
TRBJ1-1 | once | TRBV19 | . | TGTGCCAGTAGTATACTTAGGAACACTGAAGCTTTCTTT | CASSILRNTEAFF
TRBJ2-2 | . | TRBV3-1/TRBV3-2 | . | TGTGCCAGCAGCCAGACTCAGCGGGCCTCCACCGGGGAGCTGTTTTTT | CASSQTQRASTGELFF
TRBJ1-5 | once | TRBV18 | . | TGTGCCAGCTCACCCCAGGATTCAGCAAATCAGCCCCAGCATTTT | CASSPQDSANQPQHF
TRBJ2-7 | . | TRBV6-6 | . | TGTGCCAGCACGGGGTGGGACCGAACCTACGAGCAGTACTTC | CASTGWDRTYEQYF